Listed below are T cell receptor beta chains from one sample, sequenced in a study of T cell responses to AZD1222 COVID-19 vaccine. Only in-frame clones appear in the TCRdb table, and some are missing; sequencing was by immunoSEQ multiplex PCR. The data hold fewer than 250,000 clones, with about 92% observed a single time. The material sequenced was peripheral blood, taken on day 0 of MenACWY control vaccination. The origin of the receptors is an adult in good health. Both conserved end residues are part of each CDR3. Fields, in order: V gene, J gene, clone size, D gene, CDR3 DNA, CDR3 protein. The D gene is left open where the match is weak. Rows give clone size only sometimes, using once, few, many, or a class for an expanded clone.

TRBV11-2	TRBJ2-7	-	-	TGTGCCAGCAGCCCCGGACACCGCTACGAGCAGTACTTC	CASSPGHRYEQYF
TRBV4-2	TRBJ2-1	few	TRBD2	TGTGCCAGCAGCCAAGATGGCAGCGGGGGGGCCTATGAGCAGTTCTTC	CASSQDGSGGAYEQFF
TRBV6-1	TRBJ2-2	-	-	TGTGCCAGCAGTCCACAACGGGGCAGTCCCGGGGAGCTGTTTTTT	CASSPQRGSPGELFF
TRBV10-3	TRBJ1-3	-	-	TGTGCCATCAGTGGGGCGACTCATTCCTCTGGAAACACCATATATTTT	CAISGATHSSGNTIYF
TRBV7-9	TRBJ1-2	-	-	TGTGCCAGCAGCTTAGCGAGACAGGATGGCTACACCTTC	CASSLARQDGYTF
TRBV20-1	TRBJ1-2	-	-	TGCAGTGCTAGACCTTTCGGTGGCTACACCTTC	CSARPFGGYTF
TRBV6-5	TRBJ1-2	-	TRBD1	TGTGCCAGCAGCACGGGACAGGGGTTGAGCTACACCTTC	CASSTGQGLSYTF
TRBV15	TRBJ1-1	-	TRBD1	TGTGCCACCAGCAGAGATTGGGGCAGGGGGGATCGGACTGAAGCTTTCTTT	CATSRDWGRGDRTEAFF
TRBV24-1	TRBJ1-2	-	TRBD1	TGTGCCACCAGTGATGAAGGACAGGAGTCAAATTACTTC	CATSDEGQESNYF
TRBV30	TRBJ2-7	-	TRBD1	TGTGCCTGGAGCGCAACGGGACAGGGATGGCAGTACTTC	CAWSATGQGWQYF
TRBV19	TRBJ2-7	-	TRBD2	TGTGCCAGTAGTAGCGGGGGGACCTACGAGCAGTACTTC	CASSSGGTYEQYF
TRBV11-2	TRBJ2-2	-	-	TGTGCCAGCAGCTTACGACTTACCACCGGGGAGCTGTTTTTT	CASSLRLTTGELFF
TRBV7-9	TRBJ2-3	-	-	TGTGCCACGCAGGGAACAGATACGCAGTATTTT	CATQGTDTQYF
TRBV6-5	TRBJ1-2	-	TRBD1	TGTGCCAGCAGTCTGCGGACAGGAGGTTATGGCTACACCTTC	CASSLRTGGYGYTF
TRBV7-9	TRBJ2-6	-	TRBD2	TGTGCCAGCAGCTTAGCCGGACTAGCGGGGACTGGGGCCAACGTCCTGACTTTC	CASSLAGLAGTGANVLTF
TRBV28	TRBJ1-1	-	-	TGTGCCAGCAGCCCATACAAATTTACTGAAGCTTTCTTT	CASSPYKFTEAFF
TRBV4-1	TRBJ1-5	-	-	TGCGCCAGCAGCCAAGATTGGGGCCGGGGGGATCAGCCCCAGCATTTT	CASSQDWGRGDQPQHF
TRBV5-8	TRBJ1-2	-	-	TGTGCCAGCAGCCCCCGGGGGCCCGGAGGCTACACCTTC	CASSPRGPGGYTF
TRBV28	TRBJ1-5	-	TRBD1	TGTGCCAGCAGTTTCGGGGGGACAGTTAATCAGCCCCAGCATTTT	CASSFGGTVNQPQHF
TRBV5-4	TRBJ2-7	-	-	TGTGCCAGCAGCTCGTTATCTGGGGGCCCCAGGGAGCAGTACTTC	CASSSLSGGPREQYF
TRBV5-1	TRBJ2-3	-	-	TGCGCCAGCAGCTCTGACCTGGGAGATACGCAGTATTTT	CASSSDLGDTQYF
TRBV5-6	TRBJ1-6	-	-	TGTGCCAGCAGCACCCCCGGGGCAATCGTCTCACCCCTCCACTTT	CASSTPGAIVSPLHF